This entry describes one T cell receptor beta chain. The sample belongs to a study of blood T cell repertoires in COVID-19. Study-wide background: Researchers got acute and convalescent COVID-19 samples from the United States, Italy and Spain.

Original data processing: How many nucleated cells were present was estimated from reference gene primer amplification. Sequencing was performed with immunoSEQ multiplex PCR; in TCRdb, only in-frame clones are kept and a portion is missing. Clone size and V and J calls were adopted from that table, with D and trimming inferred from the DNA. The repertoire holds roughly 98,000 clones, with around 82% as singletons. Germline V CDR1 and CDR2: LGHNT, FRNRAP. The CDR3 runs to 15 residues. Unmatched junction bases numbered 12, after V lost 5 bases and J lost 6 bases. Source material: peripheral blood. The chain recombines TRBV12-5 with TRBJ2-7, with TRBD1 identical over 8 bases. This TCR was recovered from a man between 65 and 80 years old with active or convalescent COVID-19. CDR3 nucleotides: TGTGCTAGTGGTCCCGAACGGACAGGGCCTGGCGAGCAGTACTTC. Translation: CASGPERTGPGEQYF.